A selection of T cell receptor beta chains follows, all from one sample in a study of T-cell memory formation after mild COVID-19. TCRdb reprocessed the 5' RACE reads via MiXCR and lists one record per CDR3 protein. The sample holds around 200,000 distinct CDR3 sequences, around 9.1% seen once. The source material was PBMCs or a T cell subset sorted from them (not recorded which). The origin of the receptors is a man between 18 and 29 years old who had mild COVID-19 (a few samples of this study predate the infection). Cell type and time point are not known. Both conserved end residues are part of each CDR3. The D gene is left open where the match is weak. Clone size is shown for a subset of rows, as once, few, many or a class of expanded clone.

>NA|TRBJ1-5|NA|TRBV30
TGTGCCTGGAGTGTCTCAGGGTTAGGTCAGCCCCAGCATTTT
CAWSVSGLGQPQHF
>NA|TRBJ1-5|TRBD1|TRBV20-1
TGCAGTGCAGGGACAGGGGGCTTGGGCAATCAGCCCCAGCATTTT
CSAGTGGLGNQPQHF
>many|TRBJ2-5|NA|TRBV5-1
TGCGCCAGCAGCTTGGGGATCAGGGAGACCCAGTACTTC
CASSLGIRETQYF
>few|TRBJ2-3|NA|TRBV24-1
TGTGCCACCAGTAGAGAGGGGGACCGCACAGATACGCAGTATTTT
CATSREGDRTDTQYF
>NA|TRBJ1-5|NA|TRBV19
TGTGCCAGTAGTATAGACCGAGTATGGGGGGTAAGCAATCAGCCCCAGCATTTT
CASSIDRVWGVSNQPQHF
>few|TRBJ1-2|NA|TRBV12-3/TRBV12-4
TGTGCCACCAGCAAGGCAGCCTATGGCTACACCTTC
CATSKAAYGYTF
>NA|TRBJ1-1|TRBD1|TRBV9
TGTGCCAGCAGCCCGGGGACAGGGTTAACTGAAGCTTTCTTT
CASSPGTGLTEAFF
>NA|TRBJ2-2|TRBD2|TRBV18
TGTGCCAGCTCCGGGACTAGCGGGGGGAATCCAAACACCGGGGAGCTGTTTTTT
CASSGTSGGNPNTGELFF
>many|TRBJ2-3|NA|TRBV9
TGTGCCAGCAGCCCCCCCGGCTGGGGAACGCAGTATTTT
CASSPPGWGTQYF
>NA|TRBJ1-6|NA|TRBV7-2
TGTGCCAGCAGCCCCTATGGGGATTCACCCCTCCACTTT
CASSPYGDSPLHF
>few|TRBJ2-7|NA|TRBV12-3/TRBV12-4
TGTGCCAGCAGCCGCCGGCTTTCCTACGAGCAGTACTTC
CASSRRLSYEQYF
>NA|TRBJ2-7|NA|TRBV5-6
TGTGCCAGCAGCTCCACCGGGACTGCCTACGAGCAGTACTTC
CASSSTGTAYEQYF
>NA|TRBJ1-1|NA|TRBV6-1
TGTGCCAGCAACCTGGCTCACACTGAAGCTTTCTTT
CASNLAHTEAFF
>few|TRBJ2-2|TRBD1|TRBV7-2
TGTGCCAGCAGCTTACTGGGACAGGGGACCGGGGAGCTGTTTTTT
CASSLLGQGTGELFF
>NA|TRBJ2-3|NA|TRBV19
TGTGCCAGTAGTCGGGGGACGCAGTATTTT
CASSRGTQYF
>NA|TRBJ2-3|NA|TRBV21-1
TGTGCCAGCAGCCCCTTGGTATCAGATACGCAGTATTTT
CASSPLVSDTQYF
>NA|TRBJ2-7|NA|TRBV4-2
TGTGCCAGCAGCCAAGGGCAGCCCGGGGAAGAGCAGTACTTC
CASSQGQPGEEQYF
>NA|TRBJ1-3|NA|TRBV5-4
TGTGCCAGCAGCCTACAGGGAAGGGGTCAGAACACCATATATTTT
CASSLQGRGQNTIYF
>few|TRBJ1-1|NA|TRBV20-1
TGCAGTGCTAGACAGTCCGACACTGAAGCTTTCTTT
CSARQSDTEAFF
>few|TRBJ2-1|TRBD1|TRBV15
TGTGCCACGGGCGGTCAGGACAGGGTCCGAAATGAGCAGTTCTTC
CATGGQDRVRNEQFF
>NA|TRBJ1-6|NA|TRBV7-6
TGTGCCAGCAGTAATCGACAGGCGGGTTCACCCCTCCACTTT
CASSNRQAGSPLHF
>few|TRBJ1-6|NA|TRBV2
TGTGCCAGCAGTGAACAGGGAGGAAATTCACCCCTCCACTTT
CASSEQGGNSPLHF
>NA|TRBJ2-2|NA|TRBV7-2
TGTGCCACCCAACTCCAGGGGCCCAACACCGGGGAGCTGTTTTTT
CATQLQGPNTGELFF
>few|TRBJ1-5|NA|TRBV24-1
TGTGCCACCAGTGAGGGGTATCAGCCCCAGCATTTT
CATSEGYQPQHF
>few|TRBJ2-2|NA|TRBV5-5
TGTGCCAGCAGCTGGGACGGGGGGCGATCCACCGGGGAGCTGTTTTTT
CASSWDGGRSTGELFF
>many|TRBJ2-3|NA|TRBV5-1
TGCGCCAGCAGCCTTGAGGGTCTAGCAGTCACAGATACGCAGTATTTT
CASSLEGLAVTDTQYF
>NA|TRBJ1-1|TRBD1|TRBV10-3
TGTGCCATCAGGCGACAGGGGGAAAACACTGAAGCTTTCTTT
CAIRRQGENTEAFF
>few|TRBJ1-5|NA|TRBV12-3/TRBV12-4
TGTGCCAGCAGCCCAGGTGTGGGTCAGCCCCAGCATTTT
CASSPGVGQPQHF
>few|TRBJ2-5|NA|TRBV12-3/TRBV12-4
TGTGCCAGCAGTCAGGGACTGCGGGCGGCCCAGTACTTC
CASSQGLRAAQYF
>NA|TRBJ2-5|NA|TRBV9
TGTGCCAGCAGCGTAGGTATATCGGAACAAGAGACCCAGTACTTC
CASSVGISEQETQYF
>NA|TRBJ2-1|NA|TRBV20-1
TGCAGTGCTCTGATCGGGACCGGGGACTGGGAGCAGTTCTTC
CSALIGTGDWEQFF
>few|TRBJ2-1|TRBD2|TRBV4-1
TGCGCCAGCAGCCAATCCCGGACTAGCGGGGGGAATAATGAGCAGTTCTTC
CASSQSRTSGGNNEQFF
>NA|TRBJ2-5|TRBD1|TRBV11-2
TGTGCCAGCAGGCAGCTGGGGGACAGCGAGACCCAGTACTTC
CASRQLGDSETQYF
>many|TRBJ1-2|NA|TRBV27
TGTGCCAGCAGTTTATCGGGGGAAAGCTATGGCTACACCTTC
CASSLSGESYGYTF
>few|TRBJ1-2|NA|TRBV6-5
TGTGCCAGCAGGAATCTAGGGGGTGGCTACACCTTC
CASRNLGGGYTF
>many|TRBJ2-5|NA|TRBV11-2
TGTGCCAGCAGCCCCCCGAGCGGGGAGACCCAGTACTTC
CASSPPSGETQYF
>few|TRBJ2-5|NA|TRBV7-9
TGTGCCAGCAGCCTCTCCTTAAGGGTGGTGACCCAGTACTTC
CASSLSLRVVTQYF
>NA|TRBJ2-5|TRBD2|TRBV7-2
TGTGCCAGCATATTAGCGGGGCGGAGGGAGACCCAGTACTTC
CASILAGRRETQYF
>NA|TRBJ2-3|NA|TRBV29-1
TGCAGCGTTGGACCAGATACGCAGTATTTT
CSVGPDTQYF
>many|TRBJ1-4|TRBD1|TRBV5-1
TGCGCCAGCAGCTTGGAGGGCAGGGGGCACGAAAAACTGTTTTTT
CASSLEGRGHEKLFF